A selection of T cell receptor beta chains follows, all from one sample in a study of Ad26.COV2.S vaccination and SARS-CoV-2 variants. Libraries were prepared by immunoSEQ multiplex PCR; TCRdb keeps only in-frame clonotypes and omits some of them. This sample has more than 400,000 clones, with about 90% found just once. The sequencing here drew on peripheral blood, taken in a trial of Ad26.COV2.S vaccine versus placebo. Receptors originate from a person aged 18-65 years who received the Ad26.COV2.S COVID-19 vaccine or a placebo. Both conserved end residues are part of each CDR3. The D gene is left open where the match is weak. Expanded clones are given a class, and other clones once, few, many or no size at all.

J | D | V | size | DNA | CDR3
TRBJ1-2 | NA | TRBV12-3/TRBV12-4 | NA | TGTGCCAGCAGTTTGGCGCTTTCTGGCTACACCTTC | CASSLALSGYTF
TRBJ1-2 | TRBD1 | TRBV15 | NA | TGTGCCACCAGCAGAGAAACAGGGGCAAGTGGCTACACCTTC | CATSRETGASGYTF
TRBJ1-1 | TRBD1 | TRBV5-4 | NA | TGTGCCAGCAGCGGAACAGGGGAGGCTTTCTTT | CASSGTGEAFF
TRBJ1-3 | NA | TRBV28 | NA | TGTGCCAGCAGTGGCGGGCAGGGAAACACCATATATTTT | CASSGGQGNTIYF
TRBJ2-1 | NA | TRBV7-2 | NA | TGTGCCAGCAGCTTAGCAGTCTACAATGAGCAGTTCTTC | CASSLAVYNEQFF
TRBJ1-5 | TRBD1 | TRBV10-2 | NA | TGCGCCAGCGGGGACAGCAGGGGCTATCAGCCCCAGCATTTT | CASGDSRGYQPQHF
TRBJ1-5 | NA | TRBV18 | NA | TGTGCCAGCTCCCCAATAGGAAGCAGGGCGGGCAATCAGCCCCAGCATTTT | CASSPIGSRAGNQPQHF
TRBJ2-3 | TRBD2 | TRBV6-1 | NA | TGTGCCAGCAGTGGAGGACTAGCGGGGGGAAGCACAGATACGCAGTATTTT | CASSGGLAGGSTDTQYF
TRBJ2-7 | TRBD2 | TRBV18 | NA | TGTGCCAGCTCTGCGGGGGGAGCGAGCGAGCAGTACTTC | CASSAGGASEQYF
TRBJ1-1 | NA | TRBV5-1 | NA | TGCGCCAGCACCCTGTTTGGGGGGGGCCTAGGGCGGACTGAAGCTTTCTTT | CASTLFGGGLGRTEAFF
TRBJ1-2 | NA | TRBV27 | NA | TGTGCCAGCAGTCCACAGACAGTTAACTATGGCTACACCTTC | CASSPQTVNYGYTF
TRBJ1-1 | NA | TRBV4-1 | NA | TGCGCCAGCAGCCAAGTAGGAAGGGCGACAGCTATCAACACTGAAGCTTTCTTT | CASSQVGRATAINTEAFF
TRBJ2-2 | TRBD2 | TRBV4-3 | NA | TGCGCCAGCAGCCAAGCTCCTAGCGGGCCCATCGGTACCGGGGAGCTGTTTTTT | CASSQAPSGPIGTGELFF
TRBJ2-7 | NA | TRBV7-9 | NA | TGTGCCAGCAGCATAACAGGTTACGAGCAGTACTTC | CASSITGYEQYF
TRBJ1-5 | NA | TRBV19 | few | TGTGCCAGTAGTATCGTCAGGGATAGCAATCAGCCCCAGCATTTT | CASSIVRDSNQPQHF
TRBJ1-1 | TRBD1 | TRBV18 | NA | TGTGCCAGCTCACCTACCGGGACAGGGTTTGAAGCTTTCTTT | CASSPTGTGFEAFF
TRBJ1-5 | NA | TRBV27 | NA | TGTGCCAGCAGTTCCCTAGGACCCGATCAGCCCCAGCATTTT | CASSSLGPDQPQHF
TRBJ1-2 | NA | TRBV5-6 | once | TGTGCCAGCAGCTACGACAGGTCTTCGTCCTTC | CASSYDRSSSF
TRBJ1-5 | TRBD1 | TRBV7-2 | NA | TGTGCCAGCAGCTGGAGGGGGACAGGTCCCCCCACGTGGCCCCAGCATTTT | CASSWRGTGPPTWPQHF
TRBJ1-3 | NA | TRBV4-3 | NA | TGCGCCAGCAGCCAAGTGTCCGGCGCTGGAAACACCATATATTTT | CASSQVSGAGNTIYF
TRBJ1-4 | NA | TRBV6-5 | NA | TGTGCCAGCAGTTACGACCCCGCAACCGGAGAAAAACTGTTTTTT | CASSYDPATGEKLFF
TRBJ2-1 | TRBD2 | TRBV10-3 | NA | TGTGCCATCAGTCTCGAGCGGGGGAGGGATGAGCAGTTCTTC | CAISLERGRDEQFF
TRBJ2-5 | TRBD2 | TRBV5-1 | NA | TGCGCCAGCAGCTTGGGGACTAGCGGGGAGACCCAGTACTTC | CASSLGTSGETQYF
TRBJ2-3 | NA | TRBV30 | NA | TGTGCCTGGAGTGTACTGGGATCAGATACGCAGTATTTT | CAWSVLGSDTQYF
TRBJ1-1 | NA | TRBV29-1 | NA | TGCAGCTTTGAATTGGGGACTGAAGCTTTCTTT | CSFELGTEAFF
TRBJ2-2 | TRBD1 | TRBV28 | NA | TGTGCCAGCGGGGACAGGGGATCCGGGGAGCTGTTTTTT | CASGDRGSGELFF
TRBJ2-7 | NA | TRBV10-2 | NA | TGCGCCAGCAGTGATGGCCCCCGGGGCTACGAGCAGTACTTC | CASSDGPRGYEQYF
TRBJ2-7 | TRBD1 | TRBV12-3/TRBV12-4 | NA | TGTGCCAGCCGCGGACAGGGGGCCGAGCAGTACTTC | CASRGQGAEQYF
TRBJ1-1 | NA | TRBV5-4 | NA | TGTGCCAGCAGCCAAAGAGACAGAATGAACACTGAAGCTTTCTTT | CASSQRDRMNTEAFF
TRBJ1-1 | NA | TRBV7-8 | many | TGTGCCAGCAGCTCTTCAAGGATGAACACTGAAGCTTTCTTT | CASSSSRMNTEAFF
TRBJ1-6 | NA | TRBV3-1/TRBV3-2 | NA | TGTGCCAGCAACGGGGAAGGTTCACCCCTCCACTTT | CASNGEGSPLHF
TRBJ2-7 | NA | TRBV3-1/TRBV3-2 | NA | TGTGCCAGCACCCAGGGCTACGAGCAGTACTTC | CASTQGYEQYF
TRBJ2-1 | NA | TRBV19 | NA | TGTGCCACCGGGGCCCATGGGACTGAGCAGTTCTTC | CATGAHGTEQFF
TRBJ2-7 | NA | TRBV30 | NA | TGTGCCTGGAGCCACTACGAGCAGTACTTC | CAWSHYEQYF
TRBJ1-6 | NA | TRBV7-8 | NA | TGTGCCAGCAGCCCGTGGGCCAATTCACCCCTCCACTTT | CASSPWANSPLHF
TRBJ2-3 | NA | TRBV19 | NA | TGTGCCAGTAGTATAGTTCGATCCTCTAGCACAGATACGCAGTATTTT | CASSIVRSSSTDTQYF
TRBJ1-6 | NA | TRBV12-3/TRBV12-4 | NA | TGTGCCAGCAATCATTACGCGGGTTCACCCCTCCACTTT | CASNHYAGSPLHF
TRBJ2-3 | NA | TRBV5-1 | NA | TGCGCCAGCAGCTTGGGAGTTAGCACAGATACGCAGTATTTT | CASSLGVSTDTQYF
TRBJ2-7 | NA | TRBV6-2/TRBV6-3 | NA | TGTGCCAGCAGTTACGGCTACGGCCCCTACGAGCAGTACTTC | CASSYGYGPYEQYF
TRBJ2-3 | TRBD2 | TRBV29-1 | once | TGCAGCGTTGTGCCGAGCGGGGGTTGGGATACGCAGTATTTT | CSVVPSGGWDTQYF
TRBJ2-7 | NA | TRBV5-5 | few | TGTGCCAGCAGCTTGGGGGCAGGAGGCCACTACGAGCAGTACTTC | CASSLGAGGHYEQYF
TRBJ2-3 | NA | TRBV7-9 | NA | TGTGCCAGCAGCCCCACGGGCAGCACAGATACGCAGTATTTT | CASSPTGSTDTQYF
TRBJ1-1 | NA | TRBV6-7 | NA | TGTGCCAGCTGGGGCCAGGGAGAGACTGAAGCTTTCTTT | CASWGQGETEAFF
TRBJ2-5 | TRBD2 | TRBV7-2 | NA | TGTGCCAGCAGCGGGGCGCTAGCGGGGGGACAAGAGACCCAGTACTTC | CASSGALAGGQETQYF
TRBJ2-1 | NA | TRBV7-6 | NA | TGTGCCAGCAGCTTAGTGGAGAGCTCCTACAATGAGCAGTTCTTC | CASSLVESSYNEQFF
TRBJ1-5 | NA | TRBV28 | NA | TGTGCCAGCAGACGGGTCAGCAATCAGCCCCAGCATTTT | CASRRVSNQPQHF
TRBJ1-2 | NA | TRBV6-5 | NA | TGTGCCAGCAGCCTTCAGGGGTACTATGGCTACACCTTC | CASSLQGYYGYTF
TRBJ1-5 | NA | TRBV7-2 | NA | TGTGCCAGCAGCTCGGACGGATTTGTAGAGCATTTT | CASSSDGFVEHF
TRBJ2-5 | NA | TRBV19 | few | TGTGCCAGTAGCATAGGGTTGGGGCAAATGGCCACCCAGTACTTC | CASSIGLGQMATQYF
TRBJ2-1 | NA | TRBV6-5 | once | TGTGCCAGCAGGCAGAGTCCCTACAATGAGCAGTTCTTC | CASRQSPYNEQFF
TRBJ2-7 | NA | TRBV11-2 | NA | TGTGCCAGCAGCTTAGATGTGACCTACGAGCAGTACTTC | CASSLDVTYEQYF
TRBJ2-7 | TRBD1 | TRBV10-3 | NA | TGTGCCATCAGCTCCGGGACAGGAGACTACTACGAGCAGTACTTC | CAISSGTGDYYEQYF
TRBJ2-7 | NA | TRBV4-1 | NA | TGCGCCAGCAGCCAAGTGCCGAACAGCTACGAGCAGTACTTC | CASSQVPNSYEQYF
TRBJ2-3 | NA | TRBV27 | NA | TGTGCCAGCACATGGGGGGGGGCCGACACAGATACGCAGTATTTT | CASTWGGADTDTQYF
TRBJ1-1 | NA | TRBV7-9 | NA | TGTGCCAGCAGCTTAGGGCCAGATGAAGCTTTCTTT | CASSLGPDEAFF
TRBJ2-2 | NA | TRBV7-2 | NA | TGTGCCAGCAGCTTATATAAAAACACCGGGGAGCTGTTTTTT | CASSLYKNTGELFF